This T cell receptor (beta chain) came from a study of blood T cell repertoires in COVID-19. As handled by the study authors: Amplifying reference gene primers gave estimates of nucleated cell counts. Measured with immunoSEQ multiplex PCR; TCRdb has only the in-frame clones, and not every one. That table furnishes V, J and clone size, whereas the DNA furnished D and trimming. This table has around 250,000 clones, about nine tenths appearing once. Looked up from germline, CDR1 is SGHNT and CDR2 is YYREEE (reference sequence). The CDR3 spans 13 residues. Trimming removed 4 bases from V and 4 bases from J, with 11 bases in between.

V usage is TRBV5-4 and J usage is TRBJ1-2; D perhaps matches TRBD1 (6 bases). This clonotype was obtained from a human donor in a cohort exposed to, infected with or recovered from COVID-19 (not recorded which). The donor label of this sample is uncertain. The sample comprised PBMCs or T cells enriched from blood (not recorded which). The CDR3 protein is CASSPQGPYGYTF. CDR3 nucleotides: TGTGCCAGCAGCCCACAGGGACCCTATGGCTACACCTTC.